Below, 27 T cell receptor beta chains from the same sample are listed, as sequenced in a study of blood T cell repertoires in COVID-19. This table comes from immunoSEQ multiplex PCR, and its TCRdb copy is limited to in-frame clones, with some not included. The table records around 170,000 clones, less than 90% of them present only once. Sequenced: PBMCs or T cells enriched from blood (not recorded which). All receptors derive from a woman aged 45-60 years who had recovered from COVID-19.

This chain uses TRBV5-1 with TRBJ2-1; D may be TRBD2 (6 bases). CDR1 is SGHRS and CDR2 is YFSETQ in the germline V gene. Trimming removed 0 bases from V and 0 bases from J, with 7 bases in between. The CDR3 sequence is 15 residues long. The CDR3 region has the DNA TGCGCCAGCAGCTTGGACGGGAGCTCCTACAATGAGCAGTTCTTC. This gives the protein CASSLDGSSYNEQFF.

This chain joins TRBV3-1 (or the pseudogene TRBV3-2) and TRBJ2-2, with D maybe TRBD1 (6 bases). Per the germline V gene, CDR1 is LGHDT and CDR2 is YNNKEL (reference sequence). The V end lost 4 bases, the J end lost 0 bases, and 12 bases lay between the germline ends. The CDR3 covers 16 residues. The CDR3 nucleotides read TGTGCCAGCAGCCCCAACAGGGCTTCGAACACCGGGGAGCTGTTTTTT. As protein: CASSPNRASNTGELFF.

The V gene is TRBV11-2, the J gene TRBJ1-1, with 11 bases lining up with TRBD1. The CDR3 runs to 18 residues. Germline CDR1 is SGHAT and CDR2 is FQNNGV. J lost 0 bases, V lost 0 bases, and 6 bases had no gene match. The CDR3 region has the DNA TGTGCCAGCAGCTTAGAAAGGACAGGGGGCCGGCTGAACACTGAAGCTTTCTTT. It specifies CASSLERTGGRLNTEAFF.

The chain recombines TRBV7-2 with TRBJ1-1; 9 nucleotides align to TRBD1. This CDR3 is 15 amino acids long. Germline V gene data show CDR1 as SGHTA and CDR2 as FQGNSA. V shed 1 base, J shed 5 bases, and the junction held 5 bases outside the gene matches. CDR3 coding DNA: TGTGCCAGCAGCTTAGGGGACAGGGTATGGACTGAAGCTTTCTTT. The encoded protein is CASSLGDRVWTEAFF.

As DNA, the CDR3 is TGCGCCAGCAGCCCGGGACTAGTTGGCCTCGGAAACTACAATGAGCAGTTCTTC. Translation: CASSPGLVGLGNYNEQFF. The chain uses TRBV10-2 and TRBJ2-1, with 8 bases lining up with TRBD2. The CDR3 is 18 amino acids. Germline V gene sequence: CDR1 WSHSY, CDR2 SAAADI. The V gene end was trimmed by 6 bases and the J gene end by 3 bases; junction bases not matched to a gene: 16.

The chain combines TRBV28 with TRBJ2-2; 10 bases map to TRBD1. The CDR3 is made up of 14 amino acids. V lost 5 bases and J lost 8; bases outside the gene matches: 5. The germline V gene has CDR1 MDHEN and CDR2 SYDVKM. The CDR3 region is CASSRDRGVGELFF. The CDR3, as DNA: TGTGCCAGCAGTCGGGACAGGGGTGTGGGGGAGCTGTTTTTT.

V is TRBV10-3 and J is TRBJ1-5; D possibly corresponds to TRBD1 (5 bases). The CDR3 runs 14 residues. V lost 0 bases and J lost 7, with 10 bases in between. CDR1 is ENHRY, CDR2 SYGVKD, per germline. CDR3 amino acids: CAISESGAGQPQHF. For the CDR3, the DNA is TGTGCCATCAGTGAGTCTGGGGCAGGGCAGCCCCAGCATTTT.

DNA for the CDR3: TGTGCCAGCTCACCCCGGGGTGTTGCGGGAGGCCAAGAGACCCAGTACTTC. Its translation: CASSPRGVAGGQETQYF. The genes are TRBV18 and TRBJ2-5; TRBD2 agrees at 8 bases. The CDR3 covers 17 residues. The V and J ends lost 3 bases and 1 base, in that order; junction bases with no gene match: 10. Per the germline V gene, CDR1 is KGHSH and CDR2 is LQKENI.

The rearrangement uses TRBV28 and TRBJ2-7; 7 nucleotides match TRBD2. Losses at the gene ends were 6 bases for V and 0 bases for J; bases not matched to a gene: 11. The CDR3 contains 16 residues. Germline values: CDR1 MDHEN, CDR2 SYDVKM. The CDR3 DNA sequence: TGTGCCAGCAGACCGGCCGCTTGGGAGGGCTCCTACGAGCAGTACTTC. It encodes CASRPAAWEGSYEQYF.

The CDR3 bases are TGTGCCAGCAGTCTTACCGGGCCGAGGGACGAGCAGTACTTC. It specifies CASSLTGPRDEQYF. This chain joins TRBV28 and TRBJ2-7; maybe TRBD2 (5 bases). Between the trimmed V and J ends, which lost 5 bases and 5 bases, there was a span of 16 bases. In germline, CDR1 is MDHEN, CDR2 SYDVKM. The CDR3 sequence is 14 residues long.

The J gene is TRBJ1-1, the V gene TRBV3-1 (or the pseudogene TRBV3-2); 10 bases are shared with TRBD1. Trimming at V came to 2 bases and at J to 10 bases, leaving 4 bases not matched to a gene. The V gene's germline CDR1 is LGHDT and CDR2 YNNKEL (reference sequence). This CDR3 contains 13 residues. CDR3 sequence reads: CASSQPTGGTAFF. CDR3 sequence (DNA): TGTGCCAGCAGCCAACCGACAGGGGGCACAGCTTTCTTT.

This clone was seen once. The gene calls are TRBV28 and TRBJ1-2; TRBD1 matches at 7 bases. After removal of 4 bases from V and 3 bases from J, the junction contained 8 bases not matched to a gene. Per the germline V gene, CDR1 is MDHEN and CDR2 is SYDVKM. The CDR3 has 15 amino acids. The CDR3 here is CASSSVGGAYYGYTF. Here the CDR3 DNA reads TGTGCCAGCAGTTCAGTAGGGGGCGCATACTATGGCTACACCTTC.

V usage is TRBV7-6 and J usage is TRBJ2-7; D remains unclear. Deletions cut 0 bases from V and 7 bases from J, with 13 bases between. Germline V gene sequence: CDR1 SGHVS, CDR2 FNYEAQ. The CDR3 totals 14 residues. Written as DNA, the CDR3 is TGTGCCAGCAGCTTAGCGGGCTATTCCGCAGAGCAGTACTTC. This encodes CASSLAGYSAEQYF.

The sample holds one count of this clone. The gene calls are TRBV7-8 and TRBJ1-1; perhaps TRBD1 as D (5 bases). Trimming pared 2 bases from V and 1 base from J, leaving 14 bases between. Germline lookup yields CDR1 SGHVS and CDR2 FQNEAQ. CDR3 size: 16 residues. The CDR3 nucleotides are TGTGCCAGCAGCTTAAACTCTATAAGGGGGAACACTGAAGCTTTCTTT. Translation gives CASSLNSIRGNTEAFF.

This clone has a handful of counts. The chain couples TRBV2 to TRBJ1-2, with TRBD1 matching over 9 bases. With 6 bases clipped from V and 2 bases from J, the junction kept 4 bases outside the gene matches. Germline V gene data show CDR1 as SNHLY and CDR2 as FYNNEI. The CDR3 sequence is 14 residues long. This CDR3 is CASSTGQGNYGYTF. The CDR3 region has the DNA TGTGCCAGCAGCACGGGACAGGGAAACTATGGCTACACCTTC.

V gene TRBV15 combines with J gene TRBJ2-1; 9 bases are a match to TRBD2. The CDR3 is made up of 17 amino acids. The trim removed 0 bases at V and 2 bases at J, leaving 5 bases unmatched. Germline CDR1 LNHNV, CDR2 YYDKDF (reference sequence). The chain's CDR3 is CATSRDSPSGTYNEQFF. For the CDR3, the DNA is TGTGCCACCAGCAGAGATTCTCCTAGCGGGACCTACAATGAGCAGTTCTTC.

The chain has TRBV5-1 and TRBJ2-1, with TRBD2 identical over 16 bases. The CDR3 runs to 14 residues. CDR1 and CDR2 (germline): SGHRS, YFSETQ. After removal of 4 bases from V and 15 bases from J, the junction contained 7 bases not matched to a gene. CDR3 sequence (DNA): TGCGCCAGCAGCGGGGGACTAGCGGGAGGGCCTGGGTTCTTC. Its protein is CASSGGLAGGPGFF.

The J gene is TRBJ2-7, the V gene TRBV12-3 or TRBV12-4; 8 bases are a match to TRBD2. The CDR3 is 13 amino acids. Unmatched junction bases numbered 5, after V lost 5 bases and J lost 5 bases. The CDR3 sequence: CASSPGRADEQYF. The CDR3 DNA follows: TGTGCCAGCAGTCCCGGGAGGGCTGACGAGCAGTACTTC.

The chain combines TRBV6-1 with TRBJ1-1; D not certain. This CDR3 is 17 amino acids long. Germline CDR1 and CDR2: MNHNS and SASEGT. V was pared by 3 bases and J by 0 bases, with 17 bases between. The CDR3 region is CASSDRSRLIMNTEAFF. The CDR3 coding sequence is TGTGCCAGCAGTGACCGTTCGAGGCTTATCATGAACACTGAAGCTTTCTTT.

The J gene is TRBJ1-6, the V gene TRBV27; 8 bases align to TRBD1. The CDR3 has 13 residues. J was trimmed by 8 bases and V by 6 bases; bases with no gene match: 3. CDR1 and CDR2 (germline): MNHEY, SMNVEV (reference sequence). The CDR3 DNA sequence: TGTGCCAGCAGGGACAGGGCTTATTCACCCCTCCACTTT. The encoded protein is CASRDRAYSPLHF.

The chain couples TRBV3-1 (or the pseudogene TRBV3-2) to TRBJ1-2; no clear D gene. The germline gives CDR1 LGHDT, CDR2 YNNKEL (reference sequence). CDR3 size: 14 residues. Between the trimmed V and J ends, which lost 1 base and 0 bases, there was a span of 6 bases. In nucleotides, the CDR3 is TGTGCCAGCAGCCAAGGGCGGGCTAACTATGGCTACACCTTC. Its translation: CASSQGRANYGYTF.

The table lists this clone with a few counts. The rearrangement links TRBV18 to TRBJ1-5, with 9 bases aligning to TRBD1. CDR1 is KGHSH and CDR2 is LQKENI in the germline V gene. V trimming: 0 bases; J trimming: 2 bases; junction bases outside the gene matches: 2. The CDR3 contains 16 residues. CDR3: CASSPPGQGGNQPQHF. The CDR3 coding sequence is TGTGCCAGCTCACCACCGGGACAGGGAGGCAATCAGCCCCAGCATTTT.

This clone was seen only a few times. The chain has TRBV5-5 and TRBJ1-2, with D possibly being TRBD1 (5 bases). The CDR3 totals 13 residues. Per the germline V gene, CDR1 is SGHKS and CDR2 is YYEKEE (reference sequence). Deletions cut 4 bases from V and 1 base from J, with 8 bases between. The CDR3 sequence is CASSMTDNYGYTF. CDR3 bases: TGTGCCAGCAGCATGACAGATAACTATGGCTACACCTTC.

The J gene is TRBJ1-2, the V gene TRBV10-3; D might be TRBD1 (6 bases). Trimming cost V 6 bases and J 1 base, with 24 bases left between them. The CDR3 is 18 amino acids. The germline V gene has CDR1 ENHRY and CDR2 SYGVKD. In nucleotides, the CDR3 is TGTGCCATCAGGGACCTAAGCAAAGGGGACACTCATAACTATGGCTACACCTTC. Amino acid sequence: CAIRDLSKGDTHNYGYTF.

This chain connects TRBV4-1 to TRBJ1-2; 9 positions agree with TRBD1. Per germline, CDR1 MGHRA and CDR2 YSYEKL. The CDR3 covers 17 residues. The J segment lost 4 bases and the V segment lost 0 bases, leaving 9 bases of the junction unmatched. The CDR3 loop is CASSQEIFADRGYGYTF. The CDR3 bases are TGCGCCAGCAGCCAAGAAATTTTTGCGGACAGGGGCTATGGCTACACCTTC.

This sequence joins TRBV9 and TRBJ1-1; D ambiguous. The CDR3 totals 15 residues. Germline V gene data show CDR1 as SGDLS and CDR2 as YYNGEE. With 4 bases removed from V and 4 bases from J, the gap between germline ends came to 17 bases. In DNA, the CDR3 is TGTGCCAGCAGCCCGGGAGGTGGTAAATCCACTGAAGCTTTCTTT. This encodes CASSPGGGKSTEAFF.

This rearrangement joins TRBV11-2 to TRBJ1-6, with 10 bases that match TRBD1. Germline V lookup: CDR1 SGHAT, CDR2 FQNNGV. Trimming removed 0 bases from V and 9 bases from J; junction bases left unmatched: 5. The CDR3 spans 16 residues. CDR3 loop: CASSLEGQGRSSPLHF. The CDR3 nucleotides are TGTGCCAGCAGCTTAGAGGGACAGGGGAGGAGTTCACCCCTCCACTTT.